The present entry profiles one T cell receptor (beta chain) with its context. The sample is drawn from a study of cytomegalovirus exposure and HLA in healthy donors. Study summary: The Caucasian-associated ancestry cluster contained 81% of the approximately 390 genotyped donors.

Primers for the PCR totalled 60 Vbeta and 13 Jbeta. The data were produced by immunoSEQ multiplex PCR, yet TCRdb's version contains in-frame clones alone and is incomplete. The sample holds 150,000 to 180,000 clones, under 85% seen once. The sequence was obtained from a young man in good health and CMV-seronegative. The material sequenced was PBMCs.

The CDR3 region is CASSVEPQGGAYGYTF. CDR3 sequence (DNA): TGTGCCAGCAGCGTAGAACCACAGGGGGGGGCCTATGGCTACACCTTC. This rearrangement joins TRBV9 to TRBJ1-2, with 8 bases lining up with TRBD1. The CDR3 runs to 16 residues. Per germline, CDR1 SGDLS and CDR2 YYNGEE. J was trimmed by 4 bases and V by 0 bases; bases with no gene match: 8.